This TCR beta chain was documented in a study of CD8+CD57+ T cells in acquired aplastic anemia. For the study at large: Quantities of DNA derived from sorted CD4+ and CD8+ cells averaged 3.2 ug.

Overall study results and limits: Patients and controls had CD8+ Simpson's diversity values that were not significantly distinct.

Patients included in sequencing had previously demonstrated CD8+CD57+ cell expansion by flow cytometry. The diagnosis in all patients was severe acquired aplastic anemia. All patients were therapy-naive when blood was sampled. V was pared by 5 bases and J by 11 bases, with 7 bases of the junction left unmatched. Germline V gene data show CDR1 as SEHNR and CDR2 as FQNEAQ (reference sequence). The length of the CDR3 is 14 residues. The table lists this clonotype with many counts. Antigen specificity is unknown. Genomic DNA templated the TCR beta VDJ and CDR3 profiling. TCRdb used MiXCR to reprocess the reads, holding one entry per CDR3 protein. The sample includes about 180,000 distinct CDR3 sequences, about 44% of them seen just once.

The J gene is TRBJ2-1, the V gene TRBV7-9; 12 nucleotides agree with TRBD1. This clonotype was obtained from a human donor with aplastic anemia. The specimen sequenced was sorted CD4+, CD8+, or CD8+CD57+ T cells (not recorded which) from PBMCs. Here the CDR3 DNA reads TGTGCCAGCAGCATGGGACAGGGGGCCTACCAGCAGTTCTTC. Translating it yields CASSMGQGAYQQFF.